This TCR beta chain was captured by sequencing in a study of T cells in Graves' hyperthyroidism and ophthalmopathy. Points from the study as a whole: Expanded thyroid clonotypes (above 0.001) were mostly also found in blood.

The patients, who ranged from 18 to 65 in age, presented with newly diagnosed hyperthyroidism lasting under 2 months. Patients having uncontrolled infection, another autoimmune disease, pregnancy or lactation were not included. In making diagnoses, clinical symptoms, serum thyroxine and TRAb, thyroid ultrasound and orbital computed tomography were all used. This clonotype was counted ten times or more. The antigen is undetermined. RNA transcripts yielded amplified TCR beta CDR3 regions. The HTBI primer set served for first-round RT-PCR of the TCR CDR3. TCRdb analysed the multiplex PCR reads with MiXCR anew, one entry per CDR3 protein. This table holds a few hundred thousand distinct CDR3 sequences, about 18% found once. The germline CDR1 and CDR2 sequences are GTSNPN and SVGIG (reference sequence). The CDR3 consists of 13 residues. V lost 2 bases and J lost 4, with 11 bases in between.

Sequencing was performed on blood. This clonotype was obtained from a man aged 35 to 55 with Graves' hyperthyroidism. This rearrangement joins TRBV30 to TRBJ2-5; D is possibly TRBD2 (6 bases). DNA of the CDR3: TGTGCCTGGAGTTTCGGGGGTGCAGAGACCCAGTACTTC. It yields the protein CAWSFGGAETQYF.